Presented here are 20 T cell receptor beta chains from one specimen sequenced in a study of blood T cells in healthy people across ages. Alongside a J-beta primer mix, a sample-barcoded 5' primer served in a second PCR lasting roughly 6 to 11 cycles. Using its own MiXCR run on the 5' RACE reads, TCRdb lists one record per CDR3 protein. This repertoire shows over 750,000 distinct CDR3 sequences, approximately 25% found once; its top ten account for more than 8%. The same sample was also used in a study of T cells of mothers and their children.

The specimen was blood. All receptors come from a boy younger than 18 in good health.

This clonotype was counted only a few times. The rearrangement joins TRBV9 to TRBJ2-2; D gene ambiguous. Looked up from germline, CDR1 is SGDLS and CDR2 is YYNGEE. V lost 0 bases and J lost 4, with 10 bases in between. The CDR3 has 15 residues. In DNA, the CDR3 is TGTGCCAGCAGCGTAGAGGAGACACGCACCGGGGAGCTGTTTTTT. It specifies CASSVEETRTGELFF.

The chain has TRBV7-3 and TRBJ2-2; D uncertain. The germline V gene encodes CDR1 SGHTA and CDR2 FQGTGA. The V gene lost 2 bases and the J gene lost 7 bases, with 5 bases spanning the gap. The CDR3 sequence is 12 residues long. CDR3 nucleotide sequence: TGTGCCAGCAGCTTAGCTAACGGGGAGCTGTTTTTT. Protein sequence: CASSLANGELFF.

A few counts support this clonotype. V is TRBV6-5 and J is TRBJ2-5; D is unclear. Trimming stripped 6 bases from V and 1 base from J, with 15 bases between. Germline V gene lookup returns CDR1 MNHEY and CDR2 SVGAGI. The CDR3 totals 15 residues. CDR3 in DNA: TGTGCCAGCAGCCCCCCGGACGGCCGCCAAGAGACCCAGTACTTC. Residues: CASSPPDGRQETQYF.

Here the CDR3 DNA reads TGCAGCGTCGGATCGGCAGGCGTGGCCCAAGAGACCCAGTACTTC. It translates to CSVGSAGVAQETQYF. The chain links TRBV29-1 to TRBJ2-5; D not certain. Germline V gene sequence: CDR1 SQVTM, CDR2 ANQGSEA. The CDR3 runs 15 residues. The germline V and J ends were trimmed by 6 bases and 1 base, with 18 bases remaining between them.

This chain connects TRBV28 to TRBJ1-6, with 7 bases that match TRBD1. V was pared by 7 bases and J by 6 bases, with 6 bases of the junction left unmatched. Germline V lookup: CDR1 MDHEN, CDR2 SYDVKM. The CDR3 is made up of 14 amino acids. The CDR3 nucleotides read TGTGCCAGCACCCAGACAGGGTTTAATTCACCCCTCCACTTT. It encodes CASTQTGFNSPLHF.

This clonotype was seen only a few times. J is TRBJ2-1 and V is TRBV6-6; D might be TRBD2 (5 bases). This CDR3 has 12 residues. The germline CDR1 and CDR2 sequences are MNHNY and SVGAGI (reference sequence). V lost 2 bases and J 6 bases, leaving 5 bases between the germline ends. The DNA for the CDR3 is TGTGCCAGCAGTTACGCGGGCAATGAGCAGTTCTTC. Translated: CASSYAGNEQFF.

This clonotype was observed a few times. The genes are TRBV7-6 and TRBJ2-3; D possibly corresponds to TRBD1 (6 bases). Trimming took off 5 bases at V and 6 bases at J, with 18 bases between the two ends. The CDR3 is 15 amino acids. Germline CDR1 SGHVS, CDR2 FNYEAQ. As DNA, the CDR3 is TGTGCCAGCAGCCGAGGGGGATCCGAGTCCGATACGCAGTATTTT. Its protein product is CASSRGGSESDTQYF.

The chain is built from TRBV7-2 and TRBJ1-2; 8 nucleotides line up with TRBD1. CDR1 SGHTA and CDR2 FQGNSA come from the germline V gene. This CDR3 has 15 amino acids. V shed 1 base and J 3 bases; nucleotides not matched to a gene: 4. The CDR3 is CASSLEQGGYYGYTF. CDR3 DNA: TGTGCCAGCAGCTTAGAACAGGGGGGGTACTATGGCTACACCTTC.

The chain has TRBV7-3 and TRBJ2-1; TRBD2 might be the D (6 bases). V lost 5 bases, J lost 7 bases, and 15 bases lay in between. Germline V gene data show CDR1 as SGHTA and CDR2 as FQGTGA. The CDR3 length is 14 residues. CDR3 DNA: TGTGCCAGCAGCCCAACGGGACTCTCAAATGAGCAGTTCTTC. It codes for CASSPTGLSNEQFF.

CDR3: CASTPNLGAGETQYF. In nucleotides, the CDR3 is TGCGCCAGCACTCCAAATCTCGGGGCTGGAGAGACCCAGTACTTC. V gene TRBV4-1 combines with J gene TRBJ2-5, with D perhaps given as TRBD1 or TRBD2 (5 bases each). Germline-derived CDR1 and CDR2 are MGHRA and YSYEKL. This CDR3 has 15 residues. With 7 bases removed from V and 4 bases from J, the gap between germline ends came to 19 bases.

This clonotype came up a few times. The gene calls are TRBV27 and TRBJ2-3; 9 nucleotides align to TRBD2. This CDR3 region has 14 residues. With V trimmed by 5 bases and J by 4 bases, 4 bases remained unmatched. CDR1 and CDR2 (germline): MNHEY, SMNVEV (reference sequence). CDR3 DNA sequence: TGTGCCAGCAGTCCCGGGACTAGCCCAGATACGCAGTATTTT. This sequence encodes CASSPGTSPDTQYF.

Only a few counts were recorded for this clonotype. CDR3 nucleotide sequence: TGCAGTGCTAGGCTTGGGACAGACTCCTACGAGCAGTACTTC. Amino acids: CSARLGTDSYEQYF. The chain carries TRBV20-1 and TRBJ2-7; 7 positions match TRBD1. V lost 3 bases to trimming and J lost 0 bases; unmatched junction nucleotides: 5. The V gene's germline CDR1 is DFQATT and CDR2 SNEGSKA (reference sequence). This CDR3 spans 14 amino acids.

The chain recombines TRBV28 with TRBJ2-7, with TRBD2 identical over 7 bases. This CDR3 has 15 residues. Germline V gives CDR1 MDHEN, CDR2 SYDVKM. Trimming cost V 5 bases and J 5 bases; bases outside gene matches: 12. This CDR3 reads CASSRPAGTHHEQYF. The CDR3 DNA reads as TGTGCCAGCAGTCGACCAGCGGGGACCCACCACGAGCAGTACTTC.

Note on this clonotype: The junction departs from the called germline gene at one end, perhaps through a read error. The genes are TRBV29-1 and TRBJ2-5; TRBD1 matches at 12 bases. CDR1 and CDR2 from the germline V gene are SQVTM and ANQGSEA. The CDR3 runs to 15 residues. The CDR3 sequence: CSVHKPGQGAPEQCF. The CDR3 coding sequence is TGCAGCGTCCATAAACCGGGACAGGGGGCGCCGGAGCAGTGCTTC.

In this sample, this clonotype turned up a few times. The CDR3 sequence: CASSLERIGNTIYF. As DNA, the CDR3 is TGTGCCAGCAGCTTAGAAAGGATTGGAAACACCATATATTTT. The gene calls are TRBV7-8 and TRBJ1-3; unclear D gene. The CDR3 is 14 amino acids. Trimming removed 1 base at V and 3 bases at J, with 7 bases between. Per the germline V gene, CDR1 is SGHVS and CDR2 is FQNEAQ.

This clonotype occurred a few times. Written as DNA, the CDR3 is TGTGCCAGCAGCTTAATGGCTGGGTTGGAGAACTACGAGCAGTACTTC. This sequence encodes CASSLMAGLENYEQYF. The chain recombines TRBV11-2 with TRBJ2-7, with D uncertain. With 2 bases removed from V and 3 bases from J, the gap between germline ends came to 17 bases. The CDR3 is made up of 16 amino acids. CDR1 and CDR2 (germline): SGHAT, FQNNGV.

This clonotype was counted between two and nine times. This chain joins TRBV24-1 and TRBJ2-2; D remains ambiguous. The CDR3 spans 17 residues. V lost 7 bases and J lost 6, with 23 bases in between. In germline, CDR1 is KGHDR, CDR2 SFDVKD. CDR3 residues: CATRIEEMSREPGELFF. The CDR3 DNA reads as TGTGCCACCAGGATCGAAGAGATGTCTCGTGAACCCGGGGAGCTGTTTTTT.

The chain employs TRBV12-3 or TRBV12-4 and TRBJ2-3; D could derive from TRBD1 or TRBD2 (6 bases each). The V end was cut by 4 bases, the J end by 5 bases, with 13 bases between. The CDR3 spans 14 residues. CDR3 in DNA: TGTGCCAGCAGTTCGAGAGGGGGAGGAGATACGCAGTATTTT. Translated, it gives CASSSRGGGDTQYF.

This chain connects TRBV20-1 to TRBJ2-1, with D tentatively TRBD2 (6 bases). V was clipped by 1 base and J by 8 bases, with 9 bases between them. The CDR3 length is 12 residues. Germline CDR1 is DFQATT and CDR2 is SNEGSKA (reference sequence). CDR3 bases: TGCAGTGCTAGAGCAGGCGGGGATGAGCAGTTCTTC. This gives the protein CSARAGGDEQFF.

The chain carries TRBV7-9 and TRBJ2-7; 7 bases match TRBD1. This CDR3 has 15 residues. Germline V CDR1 and CDR2: SEHNR, FQNEAQ (reference sequence). With 3 bases clipped from V and 4 bases from J, the junction kept 9 bases outside the gene matches. CDR3 amino acids: CASSFHTGQQYEQYF. The CDR3 DNA follows: TGTGCCAGCAGCTTCCACACGGGACAGCAGTACGAGCAGTACTTC.